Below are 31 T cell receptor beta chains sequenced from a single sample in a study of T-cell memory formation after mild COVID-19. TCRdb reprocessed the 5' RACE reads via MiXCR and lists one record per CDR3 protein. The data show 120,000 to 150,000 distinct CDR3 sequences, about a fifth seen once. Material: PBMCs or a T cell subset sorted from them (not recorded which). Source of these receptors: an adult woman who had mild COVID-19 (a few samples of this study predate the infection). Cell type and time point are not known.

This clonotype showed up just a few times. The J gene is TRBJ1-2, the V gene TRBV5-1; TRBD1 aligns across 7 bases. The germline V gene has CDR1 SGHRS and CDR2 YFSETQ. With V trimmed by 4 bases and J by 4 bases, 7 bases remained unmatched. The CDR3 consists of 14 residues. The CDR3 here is CASSTTGAPYGYTF. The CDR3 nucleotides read TGCGCCAGCAGCACCACAGGGGCACCCTATGGCTACACCTTC. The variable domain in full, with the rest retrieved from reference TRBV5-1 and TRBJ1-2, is KAGVTQTPRYLIKTRGQQVTLSCSPISGHRSVSWYQQTPGQGLQFLFEYFSETQRNKGNFPGRFSGRQFSNSRSEMNVSTLELGDSALYLCASSTTGAPYGYTFGSGTRLTVV.

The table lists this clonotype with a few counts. The CDR3 is CATSRKGTSGGVAKNIQYF. The DNA for the CDR3 is TGTGCCACCAGCAGAAAAGGGACTAGCGGGGGGGTAGCCAAAAACATTCAGTACTTC. This chain connects TRBV15 to TRBJ2-4; the match to TRBD2 covers 16 bases. This CDR3 has 19 amino acids. The V and J ends lost 2 bases and 0 bases, in that order; junction bases with no gene match: 4. CDR1 LNHNV and CDR2 YYDKDF come from the germline V gene (reference sequence).

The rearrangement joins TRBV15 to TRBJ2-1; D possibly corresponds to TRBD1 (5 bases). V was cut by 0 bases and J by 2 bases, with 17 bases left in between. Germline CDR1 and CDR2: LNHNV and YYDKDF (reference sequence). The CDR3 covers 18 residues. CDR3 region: CATSRDRPGPPTYNEQFF. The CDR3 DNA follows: TGTGCCACCAGCAGAGATCGTCCAGGGCCGCCCACCTACAATGAGCAGTTCTTC. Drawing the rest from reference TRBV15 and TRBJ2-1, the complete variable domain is DAMVIQNPRYQVTQFGKPVTLSCSQTLNHNVMYWYQQKSSQAPKLLFHYYDKDFNNEADTPDNFQSRRPNTSFCFLDIRSPGLGDTAMYLCATSRDRPGPPTYNEQFFGPGTRLTVL.

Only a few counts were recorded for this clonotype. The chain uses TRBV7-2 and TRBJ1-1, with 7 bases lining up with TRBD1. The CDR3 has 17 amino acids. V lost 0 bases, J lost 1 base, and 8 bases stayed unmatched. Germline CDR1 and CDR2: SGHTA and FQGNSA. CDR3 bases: TGTGCCAGCAGCTTAGCGCTTGAAAGGGGGCGGAACACTGAAGCTTTCTTT. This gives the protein CASSLALERGRNTEAFF.

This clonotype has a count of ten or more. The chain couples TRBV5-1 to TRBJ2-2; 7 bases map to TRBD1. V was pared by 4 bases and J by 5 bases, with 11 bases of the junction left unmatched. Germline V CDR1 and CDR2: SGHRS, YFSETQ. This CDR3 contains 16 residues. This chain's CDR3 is CASSPRQGRGTGELFF. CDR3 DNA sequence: TGCGCCAGCAGCCCTCGACAGGGACGGGGTACCGGGGAGCTGTTTTTT. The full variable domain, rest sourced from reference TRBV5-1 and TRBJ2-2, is KAGVTQTPRYLIKTRGQQVTLSCSPISGHRSVSWYQQTPGQGLQFLFEYFSETQRNKGNFPGRFSGRQFSNSRSEMNVSTLELGDSALYLCASSPRQGRGTGELFFGEGSRLTVL.

The CDR3 region has the DNA TGCGCCAGCAGCTTGGCGGGCCTGGTATACGAGCAGTACTTC. It encodes CASSLAGLVYEQYF. V usage is TRBV5-1 and J usage is TRBJ2-7; D unclear. The V gene lost 0 bases and the J gene lost 4 bases, with 11 bases spanning the gap. Looked up from germline, CDR1 is SGHRS and CDR2 is YFSETQ. This CDR3 spans 14 amino acids.

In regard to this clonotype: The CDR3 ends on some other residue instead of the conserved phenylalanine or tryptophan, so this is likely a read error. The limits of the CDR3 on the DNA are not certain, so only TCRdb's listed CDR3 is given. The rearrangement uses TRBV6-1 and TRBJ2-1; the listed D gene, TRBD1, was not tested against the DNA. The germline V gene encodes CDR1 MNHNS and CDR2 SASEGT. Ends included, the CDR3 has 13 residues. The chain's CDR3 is CASSATGQTALAI.

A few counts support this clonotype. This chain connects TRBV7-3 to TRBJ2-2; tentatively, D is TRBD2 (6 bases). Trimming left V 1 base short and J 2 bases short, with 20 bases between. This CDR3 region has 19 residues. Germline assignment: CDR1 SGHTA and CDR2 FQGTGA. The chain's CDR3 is CASSLKTPFGGVNTGELFF. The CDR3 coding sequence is TGTGCCAGCAGCTTAAAAACCCCTTTCGGCGGGGTAAACACCGGGGAGCTGTTTTTT. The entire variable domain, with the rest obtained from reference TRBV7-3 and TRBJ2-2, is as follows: GAGVSQTPSNKVTEKGKYVELRCDPISGHTALYWYRQSLGQGPEFLIYFQGTGAADDSGLPNDRFFAVRPEGSVSTLKIQRTERGDSAVYLCASSLKTPFGGVNTGELFFGEGSRLTVL.

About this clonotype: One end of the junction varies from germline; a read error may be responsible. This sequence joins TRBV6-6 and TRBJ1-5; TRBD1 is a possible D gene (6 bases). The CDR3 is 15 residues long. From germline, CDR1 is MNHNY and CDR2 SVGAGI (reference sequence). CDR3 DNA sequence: TGTGCCAGCAGTGACTCGGGACACAACTATCAGCACCAGCATTTT. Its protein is CASSDSGHNYQHQHF.

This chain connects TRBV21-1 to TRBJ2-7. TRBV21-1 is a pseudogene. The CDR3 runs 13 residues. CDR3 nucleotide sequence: TGTGCCAGCAGCAAAGAACGAAAAGGGAAGCAGTACTTC. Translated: CASSKERKGKQYF.

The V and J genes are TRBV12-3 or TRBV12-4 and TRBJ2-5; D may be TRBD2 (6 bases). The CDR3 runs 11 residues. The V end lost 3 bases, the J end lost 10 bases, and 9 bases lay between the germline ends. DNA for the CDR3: TGTGCCAGCAGTTTTATCGGGGGCCAGTACTTC. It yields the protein CASSFIGGQYF.

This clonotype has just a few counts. In DNA form, the CDR3 reads TGTGCCAGCAGCTTAGATTCCCCGGCAGTGCATGGCTACACCTTC. It encodes CASSLDSPAVHGYTF. The chain uses TRBV7-9 and TRBJ1-2; no definite D call. V lost 1 base and J 6 bases, leaving 15 bases between the germline ends. The germline gives CDR1 SEHNR, CDR2 FQNEAQ (reference sequence). The CDR3 length is 15 residues.

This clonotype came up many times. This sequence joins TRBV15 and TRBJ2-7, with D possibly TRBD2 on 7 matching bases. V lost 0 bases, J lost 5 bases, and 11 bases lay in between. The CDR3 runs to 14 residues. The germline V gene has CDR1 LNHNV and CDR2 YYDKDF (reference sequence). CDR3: CATSRDTGRDEQYF. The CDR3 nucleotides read TGTGCCACCAGCAGAGATACAGGGAGGGACGAGCAGTACTTC.

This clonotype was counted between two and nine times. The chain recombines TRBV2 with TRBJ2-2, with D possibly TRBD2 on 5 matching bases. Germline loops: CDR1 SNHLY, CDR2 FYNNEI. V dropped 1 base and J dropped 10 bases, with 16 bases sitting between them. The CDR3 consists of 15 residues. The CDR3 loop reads CASSEGGSVSVELFF. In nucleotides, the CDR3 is TGTGCCAGCAGTGAAGGGGGATCGGTTAGCGTGGAGCTGTTTTTT.

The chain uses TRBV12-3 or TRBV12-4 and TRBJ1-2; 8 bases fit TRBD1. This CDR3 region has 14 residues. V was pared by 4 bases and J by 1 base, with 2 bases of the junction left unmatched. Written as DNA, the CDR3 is TGTGCCAGCAGTTCAGGACAGGGTAACTATGGCTACACCTTC. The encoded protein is CASSSGQGNYGYTF.

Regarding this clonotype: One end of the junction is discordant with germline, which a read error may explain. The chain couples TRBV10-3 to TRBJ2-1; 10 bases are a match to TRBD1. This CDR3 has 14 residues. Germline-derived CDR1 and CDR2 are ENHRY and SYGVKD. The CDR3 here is CAVSEGTGANEQFF. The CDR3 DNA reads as TGTGCCGTCAGTGAAGGGACAGGGGCGAATGAGCAGTTCTTC.

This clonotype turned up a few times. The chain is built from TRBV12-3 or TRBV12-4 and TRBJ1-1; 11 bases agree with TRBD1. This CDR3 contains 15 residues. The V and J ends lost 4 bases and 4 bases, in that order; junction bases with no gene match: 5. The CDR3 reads CASSSGQGAATEAFF. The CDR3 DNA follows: TGTGCCAGCAGTTCCGGACAGGGGGCGGCCACTGAAGCTTTCTTT.

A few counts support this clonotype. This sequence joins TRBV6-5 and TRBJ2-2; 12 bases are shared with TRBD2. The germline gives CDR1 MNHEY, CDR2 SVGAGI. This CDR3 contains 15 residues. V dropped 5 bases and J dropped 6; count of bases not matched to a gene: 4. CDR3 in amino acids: CASSPGTSGSGELFF. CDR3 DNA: TGTGCCAGCAGTCCCGGGACTAGCGGGTCCGGGGAGCTGTTTTTT.

The CDR3 reads CASRGVDTQYF. The CDR3 DNA is TGTGCCAGCAGAGGAGTTGATACGCAGTATTTT. The chain couples TRBV12-3 or TRBV12-4 to TRBJ2-3, with D hard to call. The CDR3 consists of 11 residues. With 6 bases removed from V and 6 bases from J, the gap between germline ends came to 7 bases.

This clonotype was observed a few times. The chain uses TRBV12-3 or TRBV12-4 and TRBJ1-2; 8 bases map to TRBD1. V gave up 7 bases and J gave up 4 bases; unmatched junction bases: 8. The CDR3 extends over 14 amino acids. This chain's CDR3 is CASKTGGSGYGYTF. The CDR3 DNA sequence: TGTGCCAGCAAAACAGGGGGTTCGGGCTATGGCTACACCTTC.

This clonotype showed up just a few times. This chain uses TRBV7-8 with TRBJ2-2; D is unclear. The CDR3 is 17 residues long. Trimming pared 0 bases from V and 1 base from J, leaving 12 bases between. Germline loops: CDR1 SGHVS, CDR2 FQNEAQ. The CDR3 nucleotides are TGTGCCAGCAGCTTAGCTTTGTTAATTGGGAACACCGGGGAGCTGTTTTTT. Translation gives CASSLALLIGNTGELFF.

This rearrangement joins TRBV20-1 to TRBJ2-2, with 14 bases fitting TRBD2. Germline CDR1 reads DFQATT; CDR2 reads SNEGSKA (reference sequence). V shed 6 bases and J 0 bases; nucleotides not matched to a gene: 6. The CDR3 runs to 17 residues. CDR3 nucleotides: TGCAGTGCGCGACTAGCGGGGGGGACGTCGAACACCGGGGAGCTGTTTTTT. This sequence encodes CSARLAGGTSNTGELFF.

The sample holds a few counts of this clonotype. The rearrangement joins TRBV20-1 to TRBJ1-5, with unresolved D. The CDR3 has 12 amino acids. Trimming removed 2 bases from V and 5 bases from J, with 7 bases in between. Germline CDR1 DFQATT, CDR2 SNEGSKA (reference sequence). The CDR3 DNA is TGCAGTGCTAGACACAGAGATCAGCCCCAGCATTTT. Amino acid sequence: CSARHRDQPQHF.

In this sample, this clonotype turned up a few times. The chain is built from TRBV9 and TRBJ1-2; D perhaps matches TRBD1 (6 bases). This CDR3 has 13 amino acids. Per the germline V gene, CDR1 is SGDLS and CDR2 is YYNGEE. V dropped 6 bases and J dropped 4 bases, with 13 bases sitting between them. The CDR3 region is CASTGTNSYGYTF. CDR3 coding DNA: TGTGCCAGCACGGGGACAAATAGCTATGGCTACACCTTC.

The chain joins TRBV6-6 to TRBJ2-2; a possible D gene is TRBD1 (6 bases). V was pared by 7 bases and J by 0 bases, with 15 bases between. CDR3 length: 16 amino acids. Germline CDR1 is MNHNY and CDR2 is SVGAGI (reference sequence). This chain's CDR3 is CASTRGLRANTGELFF. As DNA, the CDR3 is TGTGCCAGCACCAGGGGCTTGCGGGCGAACACCGGGGAGCTGTTTTTT.

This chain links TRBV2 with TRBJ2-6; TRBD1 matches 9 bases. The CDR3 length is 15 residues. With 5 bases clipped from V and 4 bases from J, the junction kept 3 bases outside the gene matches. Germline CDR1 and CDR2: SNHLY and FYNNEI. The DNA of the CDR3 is TGTGCCAGCAGTCGGGACAGGGTAGGGGCCAACGTCCTGACTTTC. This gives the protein CASSRDRVGANVLTF.

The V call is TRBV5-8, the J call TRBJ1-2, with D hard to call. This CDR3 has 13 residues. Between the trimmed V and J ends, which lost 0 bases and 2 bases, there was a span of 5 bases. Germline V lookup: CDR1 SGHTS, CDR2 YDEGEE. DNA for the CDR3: TGTGCCAGCAGCTTGGAAAGGAACTATGGCTACACCTTC. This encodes CASSLERNYGYTF.

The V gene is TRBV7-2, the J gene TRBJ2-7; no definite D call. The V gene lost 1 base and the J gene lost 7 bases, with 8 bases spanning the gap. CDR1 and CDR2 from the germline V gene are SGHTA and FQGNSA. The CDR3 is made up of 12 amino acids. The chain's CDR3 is CASSLGGWEQYF. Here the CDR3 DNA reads TGTGCCAGCAGCTTAGGCGGATGGGAGCAGTACTTC.

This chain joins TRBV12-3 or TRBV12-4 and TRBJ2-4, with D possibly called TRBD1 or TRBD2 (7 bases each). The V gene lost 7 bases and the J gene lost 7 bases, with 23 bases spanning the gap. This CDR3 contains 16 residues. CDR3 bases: TGTGCCAGCAACGGGAAGGAGGACAGGCGGGAGAACATTCAGTACTTC. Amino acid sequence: CASNGKEDRRENIQYF.

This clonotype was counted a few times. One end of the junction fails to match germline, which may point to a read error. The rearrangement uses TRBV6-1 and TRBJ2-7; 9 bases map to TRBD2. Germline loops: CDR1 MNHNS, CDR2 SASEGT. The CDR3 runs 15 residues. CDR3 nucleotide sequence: TGTGCCAGCAGGGAAGTTAGCGGGAGACGCCACGAGCAGTACTTC. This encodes CASREVSGRRHEQYF.

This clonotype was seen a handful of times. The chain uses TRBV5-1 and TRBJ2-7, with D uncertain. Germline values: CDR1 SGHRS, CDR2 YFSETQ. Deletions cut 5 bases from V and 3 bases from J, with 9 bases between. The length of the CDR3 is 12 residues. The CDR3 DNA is TGCGCCAGCAGAGGCCACCTCTACGAGCAGTACTTC. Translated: CASRGHLYEQYF.